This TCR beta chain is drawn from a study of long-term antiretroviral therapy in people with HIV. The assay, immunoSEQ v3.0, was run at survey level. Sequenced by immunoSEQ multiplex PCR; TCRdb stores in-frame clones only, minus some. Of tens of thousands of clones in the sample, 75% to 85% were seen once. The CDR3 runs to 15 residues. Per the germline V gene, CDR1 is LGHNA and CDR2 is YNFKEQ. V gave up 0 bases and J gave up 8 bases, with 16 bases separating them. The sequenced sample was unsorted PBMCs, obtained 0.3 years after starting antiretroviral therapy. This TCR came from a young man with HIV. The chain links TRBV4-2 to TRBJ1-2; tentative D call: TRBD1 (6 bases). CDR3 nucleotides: TGTGCCAGCAGCCAAGAATTAGGGGGGGCGCAAGGCTACACCTTC. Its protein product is CASSQELGGAQGYTF.